This T cell receptor beta chain originates from a study of T cells in Graves' hyperthyroidism and ophthalmopathy. What was amplified from RNA transcripts were TCR beta CDR3 regions. Primed by the HTBI set, a first-round RT-PCR was run on the TCR CDR3. MiXCR, run by TCRdb on the multiplex PCR reads, gives a single entry per CDR3 protein. The top ten hold around a third of the sample, which has about 320,000 distinct CDR3 sequences, approximately 17% seen once. This clonotype appeared many times. Hyperthyroidism had been newly diagnosed in patients aged 18 to 65, and its duration was under 2 months. CDR3 size: 13 residues. V dropped 6 bases and J dropped 0 bases, with 8 bases sitting between them. Germline V lookup: CDR1 KGHSH, CDR2 LQKENI.

V and J are TRBV18 and TRBJ1-1; D uncertain. The sample was blood. This clonotype originated in a man aged 25-45 years with Graves' hyperthyroidism. CDR3 coding DNA: TGTGCCAGCTCCGAATCAATGAACACTGAAGCTTTCTTT. Translation: CASSESMNTEAFF.